The rows below give T cell receptor beta chains drawn from one sample of a study of CD8 T cells in Susac syndrome. TCRdb re-called the immunoSEQ multiplex PCR reads through MiXCR, storing one row per CDR3 protein. The table shows approximately 53,000 distinct CDR3 sequences, with 90% to 95% occurring only once. The sequenced sample consisted of CD8+ T cells from PBMCs. These receptors came from a human donor with multiple sclerosis. CDR3s include the opening cysteine and the closing phenylalanine or tryptophan.

j_call,v_call,cdr3_aa
TRBJ2-6,TRBV6-1,CASSPTGTTPSGANVLTF
TRBJ1-2,TRBV2,CASSEAIGGNYGYTF
TRBJ1-5,TRBV4-1,CASSQDLGGQPQHF
TRBJ2-6,TRBV6-4,CASSLNREPGANVLTF
TRBJ2-7,TRBV9,CASSQPGRHQEQYF
TRBJ2-5,TRBV3-1,CASSQDGRGTETQYF
TRBJ1-4,TRBV7-9,CASSLGSVPFF
TRBJ2-7,TRBV4-2,CASSPIQGPFSEQYF
TRBJ2-3,TRBV12-3/TRBV12-4,CASSDRGRADTQYF
TRBJ1-1,TRBV11-2,CASSLSGGLNTEAFF
TRBJ2-5,TRBV7-2,CASSSGLAVGETQYF
TRBJ2-2,TRBV29-1,CSVRGVQGLNTGELFF
TRBJ2-7,TRBV27,CASRETPDPDEQYF
TRBJ2-1,TRBV7-6,CASSSTGKLGNEQFF
TRBJ2-1,TRBV9,CASSAAAGQTFYNEQFF
TRBJ2-7,TRBV5-6,CASSWSSGYEQYF
TRBJ2-6,TRBV5-4,CASARFGEDLTF
TRBJ2-7,TRBV4-3,CASSQGLAGVYEQYF
TRBJ2-4,TRBV12-3/TRBV12-4,CASSLLTGSAKNIQYF
TRBJ1-2,TRBV6-5,CASSYSRVGYGYTF
TRBJ1-1,TRBV30,CAWSSDRRGPEAFF
TRBJ2-5,TRBV5-1,CASSFGLAGTNQETQYF
TRBJ2-3,TRBV2,CASSEGFAETTDTQYF
TRBJ1-2,TRBV9,CASSPPDSYGYTF
TRBJ1-2,TRBV29-1,CSASGTGYGYTF
TRBJ2-7,TRBV5-1,CASRGGLGEQYF
TRBJ2-5,TRBV29-1,CSVEDPGLAGAPETQYF
TRBJ2-6,TRBV27,CASSLGSGANVLTF
TRBJ1-5,TRBV28,CASRSHLRVNQPQHF
TRBJ2-1,TRBV2,CASSLLVEGNEQFF
TRBJ1-2,TRBV5-6,CASSLDVGGYTF
TRBJ1-2,TRBV19,CASSGPGQGYGYTF
TRBJ2-3,TRBV12-5,CASGLIRDRGTDTQYF
TRBJ2-1,TRBV4-1,CASSPGAHSHEQFF
TRBJ1-1,TRBV7-3,CASSTGMNTEAFF
TRBJ1-1,TRBV11-2,CASSLDHQGVRYTEAFF
TRBJ2-7,TRBV5-4,CASSLAGTGYFEQYF
TRBJ1-1,TRBV4-3,CASSRGGNTEAFF
TRBJ2-3,TRBV29-1,CSVEMRGETDTQYF
TRBJ2-1,TRBV9,CASSQITPGTGFDEQFF
TRBJ2-1,TRBV9,CASTVGTAGYNEQFF
TRBJ1-1,TRBV19,CASSPGLFNTEAFF
TRBJ1-2,TRBV6-2/TRBV6-3,CASTRRTGNNYGYTF
TRBJ1-2,TRBV28,CASMYGYGYTF
TRBJ1-5,TRBV27,CASSLIRGEDNQPQHF
TRBJ2-5,TRBV6-5,CASSQYLGETQYF
TRBJ1-1,TRBV11-3,CASSPIGDHNAAFF
TRBJ1-1,TRBV6-2/TRBV6-3,CASRRVANTEAFF
TRBJ2-7,TRBV3-1,CASSQVTGYYEQYF
TRBJ1-5,TRBV5-1,CASSIGQGDQPQHF
TRBJ2-5,TRBV28,CASRRTPRGETQYF